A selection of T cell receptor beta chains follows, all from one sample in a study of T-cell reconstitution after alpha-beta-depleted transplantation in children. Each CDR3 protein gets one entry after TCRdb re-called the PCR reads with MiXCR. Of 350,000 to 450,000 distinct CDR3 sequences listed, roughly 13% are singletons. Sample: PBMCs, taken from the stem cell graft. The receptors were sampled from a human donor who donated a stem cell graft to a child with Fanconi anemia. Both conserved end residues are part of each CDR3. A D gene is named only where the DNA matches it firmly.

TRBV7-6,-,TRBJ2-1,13,CASSFEVGYEQFF
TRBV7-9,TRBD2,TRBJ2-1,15,CASSTSGGAYNEQFF
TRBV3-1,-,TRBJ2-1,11,CASSRADEQFF
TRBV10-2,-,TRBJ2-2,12,CASRAGDGELFF
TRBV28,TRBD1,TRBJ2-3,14,CASSRDRNTDTQYF
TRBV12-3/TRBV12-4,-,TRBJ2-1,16,CASTFTIRVSYNEQFF
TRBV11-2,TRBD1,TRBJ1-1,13,CASSWTGGIEAFF
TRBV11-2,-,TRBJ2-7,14,CASSPRGSFYEQYF
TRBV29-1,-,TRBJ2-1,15,CSGVRQGGMGNEQFF
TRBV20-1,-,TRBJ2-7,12,CSATGWSYEQYF
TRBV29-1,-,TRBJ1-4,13,CSVWGQSTEKLFF
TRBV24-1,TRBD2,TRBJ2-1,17,CATSDASGVLSYNEQFF
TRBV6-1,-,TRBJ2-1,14,CASSEPGVYNEQFF
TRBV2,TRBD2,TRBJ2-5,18,CASSLTDTSGVGQETQYF
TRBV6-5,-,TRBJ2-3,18,CASSYSPWQRGNTDTQYF
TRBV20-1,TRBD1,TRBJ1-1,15,CSARGQGGVGTEAFF
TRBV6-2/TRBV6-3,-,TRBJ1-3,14,CASSYPDHGNTIYF
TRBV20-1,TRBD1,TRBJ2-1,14,CSASTDRATREQFF
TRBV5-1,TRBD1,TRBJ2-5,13,CASGTGVGETQYF
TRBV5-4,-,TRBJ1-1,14,CASSFGLLYTEAFF
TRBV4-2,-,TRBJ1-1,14,CASSQPLTGFEAFF
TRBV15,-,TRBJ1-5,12,CATSRVRGPQHF
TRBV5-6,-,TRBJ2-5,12,CASSRPQETQYF